These T cell receptor beta chains were read from a single sample in a study of shared clonotypes between healthy human individuals. Measured with immunoSEQ multiplex PCR; TCRdb has only the in-frame clones, and not every one. This sample has approximately 2,200,000 clones, with 93% found just once. The sample comprised naive CD8+ T cells from PBMCs. These receptors were obtained from a man aged 18 to 29 in good health. Some clones in this sample may be carry-over from other donors' samples. Both conserved end residues are part of each CDR3. The D gene is left open where the match is weak. Only part of the rows carry a size: once, few, many, or a class if the clone is expanded.

V gene	D gene	clone size	J gene	CDR3 DNA	CDR3 protein
TRBV4-1	-	-	TRBJ2-7	TGCGCCAGCAGCCAGGATCATCCGACAGGAAGGTACTACGAGCAGTACTTC	CASSQDHPTGRYYEQYF
TRBV19	-	-	TRBJ1-1	TGTGCCAGCGAGGAATTCGGGTACACTGAAGCTTTCTTT	CASEEFGYTEAFF
TRBV15	-	-	TRBJ2-4	TGTGCCACCAGCCCCCGCAAAACGCTAGCCAAAAACATTCAGTACTTC	CATSPRKTLAKNIQYF
TRBV27	-	-	TRBJ2-2	TGTGCCAGCAGTTTATATGGCGAGGACTACACCGGGGAGCTGTTTTTT	CASSLYGEDYTGELFF
TRBV4-2	TRBD1	once	TRBJ1-2	TGTGCCAGCAGCCAACAGACAGGGGCCACTCTAGGCTACACCTTC	CASSQQTGATLGYTF
TRBV21-1	-	-	TRBJ2-7	TGTGCCAGCAGCAAAGTCGAACACGACGACGAGCAGTACTTC	CASSKVEHDDEQYF
TRBV6-1	-	-	TRBJ2-7	TGTGCCAGCAGTGAAATGTCGGGGCGTGGGTACGAGCAGTACTTC	CASSEMSGRGYEQYF
TRBV14	-	-	TRBJ2-3	TGTGCCAGCAGCCAAGATGATTACCCCTCGACGGACAATCGAGATACGCAGTATTTT	CASSQDDYPSTDNRDTQYF
TRBV2	TRBD2	-	TRBJ2-2	TGTGCCACACCGGCGGGAGCGACGACCGGGGAGCTGTTTTTT	CATPAGATTGELFF
TRBV6-5	-	-	TRBJ1-2	TGTGCCAGCAGTTCGGACACCGGCAACTATGGCTACACCTTC	CASSSDTGNYGYTF
TRBV5-8	TRBD1	-	TRBJ2-2	TGTGCCAGCAGCGCGGACAGGGGGCACGGGGAGCTGTTTTTT	CASSADRGHGELFF
TRBV7-9	-	-	TRBJ2-7	TGTGCCAGCAGTCCGGTCCACTCCTACGAGCAGTACTTC	CASSPVHSYEQYF
TRBV19	TRBD1	once	TRBJ1-3	TGTGCCAGTAGTATCGGGACAGGGGATGGAAACACCATATATTTT	CASSIGTGDGNTIYF
TRBV7-9	-	-	TRBJ1-1	TGTGCCAGCAGCCGATACGACCGGACCCCTTACACTGAAGCTTTCTTT	CASSRYDRTPYTEAFF
TRBV29-1	-	-	TRBJ2-5	TGCAGCGTTGAATGGGAGGTTGAGACCCAGTACTTC	CSVEWEVETQYF
TRBV28	-	-	TRBJ2-6	TGTGCCAGCACCTCGACAAGGCTCTGGTTAGGGGCCAACGTCCTGACTTTC	CASTSTRLWLGANVLTF
TRBV6-5	TRBD1	-	TRBJ2-3	TGTGCCAGCAGTATACGGCAGGGGGCTACAGATACGCAGTATTTT	CASSIRQGATDTQYF
TRBV7-8	-	-	TRBJ2-5	TGTGCCAGCAGCTTAGAAGCCAGGGAAGGAGAGACCCAGTACTTC	CASSLEAREGETQYF
TRBV27	TRBD1	-	TRBJ2-2	TGTGCCAGCACGGGAGACAGGGGCGGCGGGGAGCTGTTTTTT	CASTGDRGGGELFF
TRBV29-1	TRBD2	-	TRBJ2-4	TGCAGCGCTAAAGCTAGCGGGCAGGCGTACATTCAGTACTTC	CSAKASGQAYIQYF
TRBV5-1	-	-	TRBJ2-7	TGCGCCAGCAGCTTGGGGTTATGGGGGGGCGCGGTAAACGAGCAGTACTTC	CASSLGLWGGAVNEQYF
TRBV27	-	-	TRBJ1-1	TGTGCCAGCAGTCAGGCGGGGGGGCGGACTGAAGCTTTCTTT	CASSQAGGRTEAFF
TRBV7-3	TRBD1	once	TRBJ2-7	TGTGCCAGCAGCCCTGGGGCAGGGGGCTACGAGCAGTACTTC	CASSPGAGGYEQYF
TRBV10-3	TRBD1	-	TRBJ2-7	TGTGCCATCGGCGGACAGGGGGCATACGAGCAGTACTTC	CAIGGQGAYEQYF
TRBV13	TRBD2	-	TRBJ2-2	TGTGCCAGCAGCGGGACTAGCGGGCCCACCGGGGAGCTGTTTTTT	CASSGTSGPTGELFF
TRBV13	TRBD1	-	TRBJ1-1	TGTGCCAGCAGCCCCGGGACAGTCATGAACACTGAAGCTTTCTTT	CASSPGTVMNTEAFF
TRBV5-8	-	once	TRBJ1-1	TGTGCCAGCAGCTTGGGGTTGGGCGAAGCTTTCTTT	CASSLGLGEAFF
TRBV29-1	-	-	TRBJ1-1	TGCAGCGTTACAGTGAACACTGAAGCTTTCTTT	CSVTVNTEAFF
TRBV2	-	-	TRBJ1-1	TGTGCCAGCAGGACCGTCGGGAGAGCGAACACTGAAGCTTTCTTT	CASRTVGRANTEAFF
TRBV27	TRBD1	-	TRBJ2-5	TGTGCCAGCCGGGACAGGGTCCTAGGAGAGACCCAGTACTTC	CASRDRVLGETQYF
TRBV7-9	-	-	TRBJ2-1	TGTGCCAGCAGCCTACCAGCCGGGACACCTCACAATGAGCAGTTCTTC	CASSLPAGTPHNEQFF
TRBV13	-	-	TRBJ2-4	TGTGCCAGCAGCGGGAACTCCAAAAACATTCAGTACTTC	CASSGNSKNIQYF
TRBV7-9	-	-	TRBJ1-2	TGTGCCAGCAGCCCCCTTTTGGAAAACTATGGCTACACCTTC	CASSPLLENYGYTF